One sample yielded the 11 T cell receptor beta chains listed below, sequenced in a study of OX40 agonist ivuxolimab in advanced cancers. Using immunoSEQ multiplex PCR, the repertoire was profiled, and TCRdb retains in-frame clones only, with some absent. The sample carries some 42,000 clones, roughly four fifths recorded once. The sequencing here drew on CD4+ or CD8+ T cells sorted from blood, taken in a trial of the OX40 agonist ivuxolimab. Every receptor here comes from an adult with an advanced solid tumor such as melanoma, head and neck, liver or kidney cancer.

The rearrangement uses TRBV14 and TRBJ1-6; D gene ambiguous. Trimming shortened V by 0 bases and J by 7 bases, and 7 bases separated the two germline ends. Germline V CDR1 and CDR2: SGHDN, FVKESK. The length of the CDR3 is 14 residues. CDR3 sequence (DNA): TGTGCCAGCAGCCAAGAGGTCCGGAATTCACCCCTCCACTTT. It translates to CASSQEVRNSPLHF.

The rearrangement uses TRBV9 and TRBJ2-7; D might be TRBD1 (6 bases). CDR1 and CDR2 (germline): SGDLS, YYNGEE. V dropped 0 bases and J dropped 5 bases, with 15 bases sitting between them. The CDR3 is 15 amino acids. CDR3 bases: TGTGCCAGCAGCGTAGACCCGCAGGGGAACGACGAGCAGTACTTC. The encoded protein is CASSVDPQGNDEQYF. Variable domain in full (rest from reference TRBV9 and TRBJ2-7): DSGVTQTPKHLITATGQRVTLRCSPRSGDLSVYWYQQSLDQGLQFLIQYYNGEERAKGNILERFSAQQFPDLHSELNLSSLELGDSALYFCASSVDPQGNDEQYFGPGTRLTVT.

This chain connects TRBV6-6 to TRBJ2-7; the match to TRBD2 covers 8 bases. With 7 bases clipped from V and 4 bases from J, the junction kept 12 bases outside the gene matches. Germline CDR1 and CDR2: MNHNY and SVGAGI (reference sequence). There are 15 residues in the CDR3. CDR3 region: CASTGSGTRVYEQYF. The CDR3 bases are TGTGCCAGCACCGGAAGCGGGACTAGGGTATACGAGCAGTACTTC.

The J gene is TRBJ2-1, the V gene TRBV6-5, with unresolved D. Germline V gene sequence: CDR1 MNHEY, CDR2 SVGAGI. The CDR3 has 14 amino acids. V was cut by 0 bases and J by 5 bases, with 8 bases left in between. The CDR3 coding sequence is TGTGCCAGCAGTTACTCGTTCAGAGACAATGAGCAGTTCTTC. This encodes CASSYSFRDNEQFF.

This chain connects TRBV27 to TRBJ2-1; D call uncertain. Germline CDR1 MNHEY, CDR2 SMNVEV (reference sequence). The CDR3 is 15 residues long. Trimming pared 5 bases from V and 8 bases from J, leaving 19 bases between. The CDR3 DNA reads TGTGCCAGCAGTCAGGCCGTTGCTTCCCTGGATGAGCAGTTCTTC. Translating gives CASSQAVASLDEQFF.

This rearrangement joins TRBV7-8 to TRBJ2-5; D not certain. This CDR3 region has 12 residues. V was pared by 5 bases and J by 2 bases, with 6 bases between. Germline V gene lookup returns CDR1 SGHVS and CDR2 FQNEAQ. CDR3 protein: CASSPKQETQYF. In nucleotides, the CDR3 is TGTGCCAGCAGCCCGAAACAAGAGACCCAGTACTTC. The variable domain in full, with the rest retrieved from reference TRBV7-8 and TRBJ2-5, is GAGVSQSPRYKVAKRGQDVALRCDPISGHVSLFWYQQALGQGPEFLTYFQNEAQLDKSGLPSDRFFAERPEGSVSTLKIQRTQQEDSAVYLCASSPKQETQYFGPGTRLLVL.

The gene calls are TRBV5-6 and TRBJ1-1, with D perhaps matching TRBD1 (6 bases). Germline V gives CDR1 SGHDT, CDR2 YYEEEE. The CDR3 has 15 residues. The V and J ends lost 2 bases and 4 bases respectively, with 15 bases between them. The CDR3 reads CASSFWGGSTTEAFF. The CDR3 nucleotides read TGTGCCAGCAGCTTCTGGGGGGGCTCGACCACTGAAGCTTTCTTT. Full variable domain (remainder filled in from reference TRBV5-6 and TRBJ1-1): DAGVTQSPTHLIKTRGQQVTLRCSPKSGHDTVSWYQQALGQGPQFIFQYYEEEERQRGNFPDRFSGHQFPNYSSELNVNALLLGDSALYLCASSFWGGSTTEAFFGQGTRLTVV.

V is TRBV27 and J is TRBJ2-7; tentatively, D is TRBD1 (6 bases). Trimming removed 2 bases from V and 3 bases from J, with 8 bases in between. Germline-derived CDR1 and CDR2 are MNHEY and SMNVEV (reference sequence). This CDR3 spans 13 amino acids. CDR3 amino acids: CASSLRRGYEQYF. CDR3 nucleotide sequence: TGTGCCAGCAGTTTACGCAGGGGCTACGAGCAGTACTTC.

The V gene is TRBV12-5, the J gene TRBJ2-1; D may be TRBD2 (7 bases). V was cut by 3 bases and J by 12 bases, with 24 bases left in between. Germline V CDR1 and CDR2: LGHNT, FRNRAP. The CDR3 covers 16 residues. The CDR3 sequence: CASGFVSAGANLRQFF. CDR3 sequence (DNA): TGTGCTAGTGGTTTCGTGTCGGCGGGGGCGAATCTGCGGCAGTTCTTC. Supplemented by reference TRBV12-5 and TRBJ2-1, the full variable domain reads DARVTQTPRHKVTEMGQEVTMRCQPILGHNTVFWYRQTMMQGLELLAYFRNRAPLDDSGMPKDRFSAEMPDATLATLKIQPSEPRDSAVYFCASGFVSAGANLRQFFGPGTRLTVL.

In its sample, this clone was seen once. This chain connects TRBV7-2 to TRBJ2-3; 10 bases align to TRBD2. Germline CDR1 and CDR2: SGHTA and FQGNSA. V lost 7 bases, J lost 5 bases, and 6 bases stayed unmatched. The CDR3 has 14 residues. The CDR3 nucleotides read TGTGCCAGCAAAGCGGGGGGGCTTATAGATACGCAGTATTTT. The encoded protein is CASKAGGLIDTQYF.

This rearrangement joins TRBV9 to TRBJ2-2; D is unresolved. This CDR3 is 14 amino acids long. The V and J ends lost 0 bases and 6 bases respectively, with 9 bases between them. Germline CDR1 reads SGDLS; CDR2 reads YYNGEE. The chain's CDR3 is CASSVGPPAGELFF. CDR3 sequence (DNA): TGTGCCAGCAGCGTAGGGCCCCCAGCCGGGGAGCTGTTTTTT. Full variable domain (rest looked up from reference TRBV9 and TRBJ2-2): DSGVTQTPKHLITATGQRVTLRCSPRSGDLSVYWYQQSLDQGLQFLIQYYNGEERAKGNILERFSAQQFPDLHSELNLSSLELGDSALYFCASSVGPPAGELFFGEGSRLTVL.